These 29 T cell receptor beta chains originate from one sample sequenced in a study of CD8 T cells in Susac syndrome. Reverse transcription of about 0.5 to 1 ug RNA was performed with random hexamers. TCRdb ran MiXCR on the immunoSEQ multiplex PCR reads and lists one entry per CDR3 protein. This sample has around 80,000 distinct CDR3 sequences, with around 94% found just once. Sequencing was performed on CD8+ T cells from PBMCs. The receptors were sampled from a human donor with Susac syndrome.

The chain uses TRBV6-5 and TRBJ1-2, with D possibly TRBD1 on 6 matching bases. Trimming removed 2 bases from V and 0 bases from J, with 16 bases in between. The CDR3 consists of 17 residues. Germline CDR1 MNHEY, CDR2 SVGAGI. This CDR3 is CASSYTRTERANYGYTF. The CDR3 DNA is TGTGCCAGCAGTTACACGAGGACAGAACGAGCTAACTATGGCTACACCTTC.

CDR3 DNA sequence: TGTGCCAGCAGCTGGGGACAAGGACAAGGCTACACCTTC. It encodes CASSWGQGQGYTF. V and J are TRBV12-3 or TRBV12-4 and TRBJ1-2; tentatively, D is TRBD1 (6 bases). The CDR3 totals 13 residues. V was shortened by 6 bases and J by 8 bases, with 16 bases between the two germline ends.

J is TRBJ2-5 and V is TRBV7-8; 7 bases agree with TRBD2. Germline CDR1 and CDR2: SGHVS and FQNEAQ. V trimming: 3 bases; J trimming: 2 bases; junction bases outside the gene matches: 6. The CDR3 runs to 15 residues. CDR3 nucleotides: TGTGCCAGCAGCTTGCGGGAGACCATACAAGAGACCCAGTACTTC. This translates into CASSLRETIQETQYF. Full variable domain (remainder filled in from reference TRBV7-8 and TRBJ2-5): GAGVSQSPRYKVAKRGQDVALRCDPISGHVSLFWYQQALGQGPEFLTYFQNEAQLDKSGLPSDRFFAERPEGSVSTLKIQRTQQEDSAVYLCASSLRETIQETQYFGPGTRLLVL.

The chain couples TRBV27 to TRBJ2-7, with D possibly being TRBD2 (5 bases). This CDR3 has 14 residues. V gave up 6 bases and J gave up 2 bases, with 14 bases separating them. Germline assignment: CDR1 MNHEY and CDR2 SMNVEV (reference sequence). CDR3: CASSTSGWTYEQYF. CDR3 sequence (DNA): TGTGCCAGCAGCACGTCGGGGTGGACCTACGAGCAGTACTTC.

The chain joins TRBV5-6 to TRBJ2-7, with TRBD2 matching 8 bases. CDR3 length equals 12 residues. Germline V gene lookup returns CDR1 SGHDT and CDR2 YYEEEE. With 4 bases clipped from V and 5 bases from J, the junction kept 2 bases outside the gene matches. The CDR3 here is CASSRGGNEQYF. CDR3 in DNA: TGTGCCAGCAGCCGCGGGGGGAACGAGCAGTACTTC.

The chain combines TRBV3-1 with TRBJ2-1; TRBD2 is a possible D gene (5 bases). The CDR3 runs to 15 residues. The V gene lost 1 base and the J gene lost 6 bases, with 13 bases spanning the gap. Germline loops: CDR1 LGHDT, CDR2 YNNKEL (reference sequence). The CDR3 loop reads CASSQVQRRLNEQFF. CDR3 nucleotides: TGTGCCAGCAGCCAAGTCCAGCGGAGACTCAATGAGCAGTTCTTC.

CDR3: CSAGWTSYGYTF. CDR3 nucleotide sequence: TGCAGTGCTGGATGGACGTCATATGGCTACACCTTC. This chain uses TRBV20-1 with TRBJ1-2; D unclear. CDR3 length equals 12 residues. CDR1 and CDR2 from the germline V gene are DFQATT and SNEGSKA (reference sequence). Trimming shortened V by 5 bases and J by 5 bases, and 12 bases separated the two germline ends.

The chain has TRBV5-1 and TRBJ1-6; perhaps TRBD1 as D (6 bases). The CDR3 is 14 amino acids. Germline-derived CDR1 and CDR2 are SGHRS and YFSETQ. Deletions cut 7 bases from V and 7 bases from J, with 15 bases between. The chain's CDR3 is CASGSGTTNSPLHF. The CDR3 nucleotides read TGCGCCAGCGGCTCCGGGACAACAAATTCACCCCTCCACTTT.

The V and J genes are TRBV4-1 and TRBJ2-1, with TRBD2 matching 11 bases. With V trimmed by 3 bases and J by 5 bases, 6 bases remained unmatched. The CDR3 runs 16 residues. CDR1 MGHRA and CDR2 YSYEKL come from the germline V gene. CDR3 coding DNA: TGCGCCAGCAGCCATCCGGGACTAGCGGATCACAATGAGCAGTTCTTC. Translating it yields CASSHPGLADHNEQFF.

In this sample, this clonotype turned up a few times. The chain links TRBV9 to TRBJ2-7; 7 bases are a match to TRBD1. Germline CDR1 is SGDLS and CDR2 is YYNGEE. This CDR3 comprises 12 residues. With 4 bases clipped from V and 4 bases from J, the junction kept 2 bases outside the gene matches. This CDR3 is CASSPTGYEQYF. The CDR3 DNA follows: TGTGCCAGCAGCCCGACAGGGTACGAGCAGTACTTC.

This clonotype was detected only once. J is TRBJ2-7 and V is TRBV4-1; the D is unclear. This CDR3 is 14 amino acids long. V lost 4 bases to trimming and J lost 5 bases, with 15 bases between them. Germline values: CDR1 MGHRA, CDR2 YSYEKL. The CDR3 DNA is TGCGCCAGCAGCCCGGCCCCGGGCGCCCACGAGCAGTACTTC. It translates to CASSPAPGAHEQYF.

This chain links TRBV7-9 with TRBJ1-1; D gene ambiguous. This CDR3 comprises 14 residues. V lost 6 bases to trimming and J lost 0 bases, with 11 bases between them. The germline CDR1 and CDR2 sequences are SEHNR and FQNEAQ (reference sequence). CDR3 region: CASRKDSMNTEAFF. Written as DNA, the CDR3 is TGTGCCAGCAGAAAGGACTCCATGAACACTGAAGCTTTCTTT.

V is TRBV6-5 and J is TRBJ1-6, with D hard to call. The CDR3 runs 15 residues. Trimming left V 6 bases short and J 6 bases short, with 15 bases between. Germline V gene sequence: CDR1 MNHEY, CDR2 SVGAGI. CDR3 DNA: TGTGCCAGCAGGGCGAATTGGGTGGCTAATTCACCCCTCCACTTT. Translation gives CASRANWVANSPLHF.

The chain uses TRBV6-5 and TRBJ1-1; maybe TRBD1 (6 bases). The V gene's germline CDR1 is MNHEY and CDR2 SVGAGI. The CDR3 extends over 18 amino acids. With 0 bases removed from V and 0 bases from J, the gap between germline ends came to 17 bases. The CDR3 loop reads CASSYSNVGGPLNTEAFF. CDR3 nucleotide sequence: TGTGCCAGCAGTTACTCGAATGTAGGGGGGCCGCTGAACACTGAAGCTTTCTTT.

The rearrangement uses TRBV19 and TRBJ1-1; no reliable D call. The germline CDR1 and CDR2 sequences are LNHDA and SQIVND (reference sequence). Trimming removed 7 bases from V and 1 base from J, with 10 bases in between. The CDR3 runs 13 residues. This chain's CDR3 is CASISARNTEAFF. The CDR3 nucleotides are TGTGCCAGTATTTCCGCGAGGAACACTGAAGCTTTCTTT. Based on the CDR3 plus reference TRBV19 and TRBJ1-1, the full variable domain is DGGITQSPKYLFRKEGQNVTLSCEQNLNHDAMYWYRQDPGQGLRLIYYSQIVNDFQKGDIAEGYSVSREKKESFPLTVTSAQKNPTAFYLCASISARNTEAFFGQGTRLTVV.

This sequence joins TRBV27 and TRBJ2-1, with 10 bases matching TRBD2. CDR1 and CDR2 (germline): MNHEY, SMNVEV (reference sequence). Trimming removed 6 bases from V and 7 bases from J; junction bases left unmatched: 6. CDR3 length: 14 amino acids. CDR3 nucleotide sequence: TGTGCCAGCAGGCAGAGCGGGGGGGTTAATGAGCAGTTCTTC. Its protein is CASRQSGGVNEQFF.

This clonotype was picked up one time. The gene calls are TRBV18 and TRBJ2-2; D gene uncertain. Trimming left V 6 bases short and J 0 bases short, with 11 bases between. From germline, CDR1 is KGHSH and CDR2 LQKENI. The CDR3 consists of 15 residues. The DNA of the CDR3 is TGTGCCAGCTCCCCCCAGACATCGAACACCGGGGAGCTGTTTTTT. Protein: CASSPQTSNTGELFF.

This clonotype was seen a single time. The rearrangement joins TRBV14 to TRBJ2-3, with D possibly TRBD2 on 7 matching bases. Germline values: CDR1 SGHDN, CDR2 FVKESK. The CDR3 spans 17 residues. V was pared by 4 bases and J by 4 bases, with 21 bases between. CDR3 nucleotides: TGTGCCAGCAGCCCCGCTTTGAGGGAGGGGGGCGCAGATACGCAGTATTTT. Amino acids: CASSPALREGGADTQYF.

The rearrangement links TRBV29-1 to TRBJ1-1, with D uncertain. Trimming shortened V by 6 bases and J by 3 bases, and 11 bases separated the two germline ends. The CDR3 is 12 residues long. Per germline, CDR1 SQVTM and CDR2 ANQGSEA. The CDR3: CSVRAWDTEAFF. In DNA form, the CDR3 reads TGCAGCGTGAGGGCGTGGGACACTGAAGCTTTCTTT. Using reference TRBV29-1 and TRBJ1-1 for the parts outside the CDR3, the full variable domain is SAVISQKPSRDICQRGTSLTIQCQVDSQVTMMFWYRQQPGQSLTLIATANQGSEATYESGFVIDKFPISRPNLTFSTLTVSNMSPEDSSIYLCSVRAWDTEAFFGQGTRLTVV.

The genes are TRBV5-6 and TRBJ2-7, with 7 bases aligning to TRBD2. Germline assignment: CDR1 SGHDT and CDR2 YYEEEE. V was clipped by 8 bases and J by 4 bases; unmatched bases: 9. This CDR3 spans 13 amino acids. CDR3 in amino acids: CASGGGAGYEQYF. In DNA, the CDR3 is TGTGCCAGTGGGGGAGGGGCGGGATACGAGCAGTACTTC.

The chain joins TRBV7-6 to TRBJ2-2; D is ambiguous. V was clipped by 3 bases and J by 5 bases, with 10 bases between them. The germline gives CDR1 SGHVS, CDR2 FNYEAQ. The CDR3 spans 14 residues. CDR3 region: CASSLEGNTGELFF. The DNA of the CDR3 is TGTGCCAGCAGCTTGGAAGGAAATACCGGGGAGCTGTTTTTT.

This clonotype was seen a single time. The genes are TRBV23-1 and TRBJ2-5, with 8 bases lining up with TRBD1. Being an ORF, TRBV23-1 has a function that is uncertain. J lost 4 bases, V lost 4 bases, and 14 bases had no gene match. The CDR3 is 17 residues long. CDR3 amino acids: CASSPRPAGGGVETQYF. As DNA, the CDR3 is TGCGCCAGCAGTCCCCGGCCCGCAGGGGGCGGAGTAGAGACCCAGTACTTC.

This clonotype came up once. The chain uses TRBV20-1 and TRBJ1-1, with TRBD1 identical over 7 bases. Trimming cost V 2 bases and J 2 bases; bases outside gene matches: 5. The CDR3 consists of 14 residues. Germline loops: CDR1 DFQATT, CDR2 SNEGSKA (reference sequence). The CDR3 protein is CSARLTGSNTEAFF. In DNA form, the CDR3 reads TGCAGTGCTAGATTGACAGGGTCAAACACTGAAGCTTTCTTT.

With respect to this clonotype: One base away lies a much larger clone, so this may be a sequencing read error. V gene TRBV19 combines with J gene TRBJ2-5; perhaps D is TRBD1 or TRBD2 (5 bases each). Germline-derived CDR1 and CDR2 are LNHDA and SQIVND (reference sequence). CDR3 size: 15 residues. V lost 8 bases, J lost 5 bases, and 21 bases lay in between. The CDR3 DNA reads TGTGCCAGTCCCCCGGGGCCCTGGGCCGAGGAGACCCAGTACTTC. Its protein is CASPPGPWAEETQYF.

This rearrangement joins TRBV7-9 to TRBJ2-1; 9 bases line up with TRBD2. This CDR3 is built from 15 residues. Germline-derived CDR1 and CDR2 are SEHNR and FQNEAQ (reference sequence). Germline trimming cut 3 bases from V and 6 bases from J; bases unmatched to any gene: 6. CDR3 sequence reads: CASSFPGLAFNEQFF. CDR3 in DNA: TGTGCCAGCAGCTTCCCGGGACTAGCCTTCAATGAGCAGTTCTTC.

The CDR3 loop reads CASSQDYRFFTDTQYF. CDR3 in DNA: TGTGCCAGCAGCCAAGACTACAGGTTTTTCACAGATACGCAGTATTTT. V and J are TRBV14 and TRBJ2-3, with a tentative D call TRBD1 (5 bases). The CDR3 loop spans 16 amino acids. The germline CDR1 and CDR2 sequences are SGHDN and FVKESK. V shed 0 bases and J shed 2 bases, with 12 bases lying between them.

The chain couples TRBV18 to TRBJ2-7; D gene ambiguous. Trimming cost V 3 bases and J 6 bases, with 12 bases left between them. The CDR3 sequence is 13 residues long. CDR1 and CDR2 from the germline V gene are KGHSH and LQKENI. CDR3 residues: CASSPGRPREQYF. CDR3 in DNA: TGTGCCAGCTCACCCGGCAGGCCCCGCGAGCAGTACTTC.

The sample holds one count of this clonotype. Relative to the germline gene, one junction end is altered; a read error may explain this. J is TRBJ2-1 and V is TRBV7-9; D unclear. Germline CDR1 is SEHNR and CDR2 is FQNEAQ (reference sequence). CDR3 length: 13 amino acids. CDR3 residues: CASSLDPLNEQFF. DNA of the CDR3: TGTGCCAGCAGTTTAGACCCCCTCAATGAGCAGTTCTTC.

This clonotype was seen only once. One junction end does not reproduce the germline sequence, and a read error may be involved. V gene TRBV6-5 combines with J gene TRBJ1-1; TRBD1 might be the D (6 bases). Germline values: CDR1 MNHEY, CDR2 SVGAGI. The CDR3 is 11 amino acids. The CDR3 loop reads CASTYGQEAFF. The CDR3 nucleotides are TGTGCCAGCACTTACGGACAGGAAGCTTTCTTT.